This T cell receptor beta chain was captured by sequencing in a study of T cells after yellow fever vaccination. Overall study: Preparing low-cell-number fractions relied on SMART-Seq v4 Ultra Low Input.

Researchers made TCR cDNA using 5'RACE template switching, and this step added a universal primer site and UMIs. TCRdb re-analysed the 5' RACE reads in MiXCR, keeping a single row per CDR3 protein. The table shows tens of thousands of distinct CDR3 sequences, with approximately 7% occurring only once. This CDR3 is built from 16 residues. Per germline, CDR1 SGHVS and CDR2 FNYEAQ. V dropped 4 bases and J dropped 7; count of bases not matched to a gene: 13. Study-level findings and limits: Highly abundant clonotypes carried over from the bulk population could end up in FACS-sorted repertoires as contaminants. Most primary-vaccination clones reappeared after the booster (approximately 96% CD4, roughly 90% CD8).

This clonotype was seen a handful of times. The antigen is not known. This material consisted of CD8+ T cells sorted from PBMCs, taken 15 days after the yellow fever booster vaccination. V usage is TRBV7-6 and J usage is TRBJ2-1, with 7 bases lining up with TRBD2. The TCR sequence derives from a man aged 25-40 years who received the YFV17D yellow fever vaccine. This CDR3 reads CASSSLSVLAENEQFF. CDR3 sequence (DNA): TGTGCCAGCAGCTCCCTGAGCGTCCTAGCGGAAAATGAGCAGTTCTTC.